This T cell receptor beta chain was captured in a study of blood T cell repertoires in COVID-19. Per the authors' pipeline: Reference gene primer amplification gave estimated nucleated cell counts. Data came from immunoSEQ multiplex PCR; TCRdb stores just in-frame clones and leaves some out. V, J and clone size reflect that table, while D and trimming were determined from the DNA. This table has about 80,000 clones, about 73% appearing once. Germline assignment: CDR1 SGHRS and CDR2 YFSETQ. The J segment lost 2 bases and the V segment lost 8 bases, leaving 19 bases of the junction unmatched. This CDR3 has 19 residues.

The specimen was peripheral blood. The chain uses TRBV5-1 and TRBJ2-7; 13 bases agree with TRBD2. The TCR comes from a man in his sixties with COVID-19, enrolled during active disease. CDR3 coding DNA: TGCGCCAGTAGTCCGACGAGGACTAGCGGGAGAGGGGGTCCCTACGAGCAGTACTTC. Translation: CASSPTRTSGRGGPYEQYF.